A selection of T cell receptor beta chains follows, all from one sample in a study of cytomegalovirus exposure and HLA in healthy donors. Repertoires were generated with immunoSEQ multiplex PCR, while TCRdb's copy carries only in-frame clones and drops some. The table records some 200,000 clones, around 86% of them present only once. The sequencing sample was made of PBMCs. The receptors originated from a woman between 18 and 29 years old in good health and CMV-seronegative. Both conserved end residues are part of each CDR3. The D gene is left open where the match is weak. A clone size is listed for some rows: how often the clone was seen (once, few, many), or a class if it is expanded.

V gene: TRBV14; clone size: once; D gene: -; J gene: TRBJ2-3; CDR3 protein: CASSPSSDTQYF; CDR3 DNA: TGTGCCAGCAGCCCTAGCTCAGATACGCAGTATTTT
V gene: TRBV14; clone size: few; D gene: TRBD1; J gene: TRBJ1-1; CDR3 protein: CASSPGTGLAFF; CDR3 DNA: TGTGCCAGCAGCCCGGGGACAGGGCTGGCTTTCTTT
V gene: TRBV6-1; clone size: -; D gene: TRBD1; J gene: TRBJ1-6; CDR3 protein: CASSEPGQGVPFYNSPLHF; CDR3 DNA: TGTGCCAGCAGTGAACCGGGACAGGGGGTTCCCTTCTATAATTCACCCCTCCACTTT
V gene: TRBV18; clone size: -; D gene: -; J gene: TRBJ2-3; CDR3 protein: CASSPRGGAGSTDTQYF; CDR3 DNA: TGTGCCAGCTCACCCCGAGGGGGAGCGGGATCCACAGATACGCAGTATTTT
V gene: TRBV30; clone size: -; D gene: TRBD1; J gene: TRBJ2-1; CDR3 protein: CAWRLTGGNEQFF; CDR3 DNA: TGTGCCTGGAGACTGACAGGGGGCAATGAGCAGTTCTTC
V gene: TRBV10-1; clone size: -; D gene: -; J gene: TRBJ2-2; CDR3 protein: CASSVQTNTGELFF; CDR3 DNA: TGCGCCAGCAGTGTGCAGACGAACACCGGGGAGCTGTTTTTT
V gene: TRBV6-5; clone size: few; D gene: TRBD1; J gene: TRBJ1-2; CDR3 protein: CASSYLEYRGHYGYTF; CDR3 DNA: TGTGCCAGCAGTTACCTAGAATACAGGGGCCACTATGGCTACACCTTC
V gene: TRBV7-9; clone size: -; D gene: TRBD2; J gene: TRBJ2-5; CDR3 protein: CASSFRPGGVETQYF; CDR3 DNA: TGTGCCAGCAGCTTCCGGCCGGGAGGGGTAGAGACCCAGTACTTC
V gene: TRBV28; clone size: -; D gene: TRBD1; J gene: TRBJ2-5; CDR3 protein: CASSLDRAQRTQYF; CDR3 DNA: TGTGCCAGCAGTTTGGACAGGGCCCAAAGGACCCAGTACTTC
V gene: TRBV27; clone size: -; D gene: TRBD1; J gene: TRBJ2-7; CDR3 protein: CASRPGTADEQYF; CDR3 DNA: TGTGCCAGCAGACCGGGGACAGCCGACGAGCAGTACTTC
V gene: TRBV27; clone size: -; D gene: -; J gene: TRBJ2-3; CDR3 protein: CASSLRDSSFTDTQYF; CDR3 DNA: TGTGCCAGCAGTTTGCGTGACAGTTCTTTCACAGATACGCAGTATTTT
V gene: TRBV29-1; clone size: -; D gene: -; J gene: TRBJ1-2; CDR3 protein: CSVTPRDSYGYTF; CDR3 DNA: TGCAGCGTCACTCCGAGGGATAGCTATGGCTACACCTTC
V gene: TRBV6-6; clone size: -; D gene: TRBD1; J gene: TRBJ2-3; CDR3 protein: CASSYRQGARDTQYF; CDR3 DNA: TGTGCCAGCAGTTACCGGCAGGGGGCGCGAGATACGCAGTATTTT
V gene: TRBV27; clone size: -; D gene: TRBD1; J gene: TRBJ2-7; CDR3 protein: CASSLIGTATLSYEQYF; CDR3 DNA: TGTGCCAGCAGTTTAATTGGGACAGCAACCCTCTCCTACGAGCAGTACTTC
V gene: TRBV6-6; clone size: -; D gene: -; J gene: TRBJ1-2; CDR3 protein: CAGAGPDYGYTF; CDR3 DNA: TGTGCAGGGGCAGGTCCAGACTATGGCTACACCTTC
V gene: TRBV6-5; clone size: few; D gene: TRBD2; J gene: TRBJ2-5; CDR3 protein: CASSLAGGQETQYF; CDR3 DNA: TGTGCCAGCAGCCTAGCGGGGGGACAAGAGACCCAGTACTTC
V gene: TRBV9; clone size: -; D gene: TRBD1; J gene: TRBJ2-5; CDR3 protein: CASSVGAGQGVRETQYF; CDR3 DNA: TGTGCCAGCAGCGTAGGGGCGGGCCAGGGGGTTAGGGAGACCCAGTACTTC
V gene: TRBV7-9; clone size: -; D gene: -; J gene: TRBJ1-4; CDR3 protein: CASSLGASTNEKLFF; CDR3 DNA: TGTGCCAGCAGCTTAGGGGCCTCAACTAATGAAAAACTGTTTTTT
V gene: TRBV12-2; clone size: -; D gene: -; J gene: TRBJ2-3; CDR3 protein: CASRSVSRNIVLLRGMTDTQYF; CDR3 DNA: TGTGCAAGTCGCTCCGTAAGCCGTAATATCGTTTTACTTCGGGGGATGACAGATACGCAGTATTTT
V gene: TRBV15; clone size: -; D gene: -; J gene: TRBJ1-2; CDR3 protein: CATSRERQGYGYTF; CDR3 DNA: TGTGCCACCAGCAGGGAACGGCAGGGCTATGGCTACACCTTC
V gene: TRBV2; clone size: -; D gene: -; J gene: TRBJ1-5; CDR3 protein: CASSGPGGARPQHF; CDR3 DNA: TGTGCCAGCAGTGGACCGGGGGGGGCGAGGCCCCAGCATTTT
V gene: TRBV7-8; clone size: -; D gene: TRBD2; J gene: TRBJ2-2; CDR3 protein: CASSLLSGDGELFF; CDR3 DNA: TGTGCCAGCAGCTTACTTAGCGGGGACGGGGAGCTGTTTTTT
V gene: TRBV6-6; clone size: -; D gene: -; J gene: TRBJ1-2; CDR3 protein: CANAPGLGYGYTF; CDR3 DNA: TGTGCCAACGCGCCAGGGCTTGGCTATGGCTACACCTTC
V gene: TRBV11-2; clone size: -; D gene: -; J gene: TRBJ2-4; CDR3 protein: CASSFDYGIQYF; CDR3 DNA: TGTGCCAGCAGCTTTGATTACGGCATTCAGTACTTC
V gene: TRBV6-5; clone size: -; D gene: TRBD2; J gene: TRBJ2-1; CDR3 protein: CASSPGLATHEQFF; CDR3 DNA: TGTGCCAGCAGTCCGGGACTAGCTACCCATGAGCAGTTCTTC
V gene: TRBV18; clone size: -; D gene: -; J gene: TRBJ2-7; CDR3 protein: CASSTGRGRGLDEQYF; CDR3 DNA: TGTGCCAGCTCCACCGGCAGGGGCAGGGGTCTGGACGAGCAGTACTTC
V gene: TRBV28; clone size: -; D gene: TRBD1; J gene: TRBJ2-7; CDR3 protein: CASSKTGALRREQYF; CDR3 DNA: TGTGCCAGCAGTAAGACAGGGGCCCTCCGGCGCGAGCAGTACTTC
V gene: TRBV10-3; clone size: -; D gene: TRBD1; J gene: TRBJ1-1; CDR3 protein: CAISDMGQMNTEAFF; CDR3 DNA: TGTGCCATCAGTGATATGGGACAGATGAACACTGAAGCTTTCTTT
V gene: TRBV5-5; clone size: -; D gene: -; J gene: TRBJ2-7; CDR3 protein: CASSPGVVQQYF; CDR3 DNA: TGTGCCAGCAGCCCCGGGGTAGTCCAGCAGTACTTC
V gene: TRBV19; clone size: few; D gene: TRBD2; J gene: TRBJ2-7; CDR3 protein: CASSAGRGGPYEQYF; CDR3 DNA: TGTGCCAGTAGTGCCGGGCGGGGGGGGCCCTACGAGCAGTACTTC
V gene: TRBV5-5; clone size: -; D gene: TRBD2; J gene: TRBJ2-7; CDR3 protein: CASSLFSGTSDHEQYF; CDR3 DNA: TGTGCCAGCAGCTTGTTCTCCGGGACTAGCGATCACGAGCAGTACTTC
V gene: TRBV25-1; clone size: -; D gene: -; J gene: TRBJ1-4; CDR3 protein: CASSNRVGEKLFF; CDR3 DNA: TGTGCCAGCAGTAACAGGGTCGGTGAAAAACTGTTTTTT
V gene: TRBV2; clone size: few; D gene: TRBD1; J gene: TRBJ1-4; CDR3 protein: CASSGQGPNEKLFF; CDR3 DNA: TGTGCCAGCTCCGGACAGGGCCCTAATGAAAAACTGTTTTTT
V gene: TRBV4-2; clone size: -; D gene: TRBD2; J gene: TRBJ2-3; CDR3 protein: CASSQSLAGGTDTQYF; CDR3 DNA: TGTGCCAGCAGCCAAAGCCTAGCGGGGGGAACAGATACGCAGTATTTT
V gene: TRBV28; clone size: -; D gene: TRBD1; J gene: TRBJ2-7; CDR3 protein: CASGQAGTGRREQYF; CDR3 DNA: TGTGCCAGCGGACAGGCCGGGACAGGGAGGAGAGAGCAGTACTTC
V gene: TRBV15; clone size: -; D gene: TRBD2; J gene: TRBJ2-7; CDR3 protein: CATSGGGTYEQYF; CDR3 DNA: TGTGCCACCAGCGGGGGGGGGACTTACGAGCAGTACTTC
V gene: TRBV19; clone size: once; D gene: TRBD1; J gene: TRBJ2-5; CDR3 protein: CASSIGQGAGGEVQETQYF; CDR3 DNA: TGTGCCAGTAGTATCGGACAGGGGGCAGGGGGGGAGGTCCAAGAGACCCAGTACTTC
V gene: TRBV5-4; clone size: -; D gene: -; J gene: TRBJ2-7; CDR3 protein: CASRPDRGNFYEQYF; CDR3 DNA: TGTGCCAGCAGGCCGGACAGAGGAAATTTCTACGAGCAGTACTTC
V gene: TRBV6-5; clone size: -; D gene: -; J gene: TRBJ2-7; CDR3 protein: CASSYSKLDSYEQYF; CDR3 DNA: TGTGCCAGCAGTTACTCGAAACTCGACTCCTACGAGCAGTACTTC
V gene: TRBV6-6; clone size: few; D gene: -; J gene: TRBJ2-3; CDR3 protein: CASTKLTVSSTDTQYF; CDR3 DNA: TGTGCCAGCACCAAACTGACAGTTTCTAGCACAGATACGCAGTATTTT
V gene: TRBV9; clone size: -; D gene: TRBD2; J gene: TRBJ2-1; CDR3 protein: CASSVVGLAGVNEQFF; CDR3 DNA: TGTGCCAGCAGCGTAGTAGGGCTAGCGGGGGTAAATGAGCAGTTCTTC